What follows are 20 T cell receptor beta chains derived from one specimen sequenced in a study of blood T cell repertoires in COVID-19. The table came from immunoSEQ multiplex PCR; TCRdb's copy has only in-frame clones and leaves some out. The profile covers 160,000 or so clones, with roughly 88% appearing a single time and 2% to 3% taken by the ten largest. The sample was peripheral blood. These receptors were taken from a man in his late teens or twenties with acute or convalescent COVID-19.

The CDR3: CASSTNEAFF. In DNA form, the CDR3 reads TGTGCCAGTAGTACTAATGAAGCTTTCTTT. The genes are TRBV19 and TRBJ1-1, with D unresolved. The germline V and J ends were trimmed by 4 bases and 7 bases, with 4 bases remaining between them. The CDR3 contains 10 residues. Looked up from germline, CDR1 is LNHDA and CDR2 is SQIVND (reference sequence). Full variable domain (rest looked up from reference TRBV19 and TRBJ1-1): DGGITQSPKYLFRKEGQNVTLSCEQNLNHDAMYWYRQDPGQGLRLIYYSQIVNDFQKGDIAEGYSVSREKKESFPLTVTSAQKNPTAFYLCASSTNEAFFGQGTRLTVV.

This chain uses TRBV9 with TRBJ1-1; 7 nucleotides align to TRBD1. In germline, CDR1 is SGDLS, CDR2 YYNGEE. Trimming cost V 6 bases and J 5 bases; bases outside gene matches: 7. This CDR3 is 13 amino acids long. The CDR3 DNA reads TGTGCCAGCAATAGCGGACAGGCAACTGAAGCTTTCTTT. It encodes CASNSGQATEAFF. Full variable domain (outside the CDR3, taken from reference TRBV9 and TRBJ1-1): DSGVTQTPKHLITATGQRVTLRCSPRSGDLSVYWYQQSLDQGLQFLIQYYNGEERAKGNILERFSAQQFPDLHSELNLSSLELGDSALYFCASNSGQATEAFFGQGTRLTVV.

This chain joins TRBV13 and TRBJ2-2, with D possibly being TRBD1 (7 bases). This CDR3 region has 17 residues. V lost 4 bases and J 6 bases, leaving 21 bases between the germline ends. From germline, CDR1 is PRHDT and CDR2 FYEKMQ (reference sequence). CDR3 DNA sequence: TGTGCCAGCAGCTCGGACCTCCCCGACAGGGACTCCGGGGAGCTGTTTTTT. The encoded protein is CASSSDLPDRDSGELFF.

The rearrangement joins TRBV5-1 to TRBJ2-5, with 7 bases aligning to TRBD1. The CDR3 is 15 amino acids. J lost 3 bases, V lost 1 base, and 6 bases had no gene match. Per germline, CDR1 SGHRS and CDR2 YFSETQ. CDR3 sequence (DNA): TGCGCCAGCAGCTTGTCAGGGACAGCGAAAGAGACCCAGTACTTC. This gives the protein CASSLSGTAKETQYF.

The chain couples TRBV19 to TRBJ1-5, with 9 bases aligning to TRBD1. Germline CDR1 and CDR2: LNHDA and SQIVND (reference sequence). There are 16 residues in the CDR3. V shed 6 bases, J shed 6 bases, and the junction held 12 bases outside the gene matches. The CDR3 DNA follows: TGTGCCAGTAGCTATAGGACGGACAGGGGTAGTCAGCCCCAGCATTTT. Amino acid sequence: CASSYRTDRGSQPQHF.

This clone was seen ten or more times. J is TRBJ2-1 and V is TRBV24-1, with TRBD1 matching over 8 bases. This CDR3 spans 17 amino acids. Unmatched junction bases numbered 7, after V lost 2 bases and J lost 2 bases. The germline V gene has CDR1 KGHDR and CDR2 SFDVKD. CDR3 sequence reads: CATSDSPDRAPYNEQFF. The CDR3, as DNA: TGTGCCACCAGTGATTCCCCGGACAGGGCGCCCTACAATGAGCAGTTCTTC.

The CDR3 sequence: CAWDTGRSGANVLTF. In DNA form, the CDR3 reads TGTGCCTGGGACACCGGCCGCTCTGGGGCCAACGTCCTGACTTTC. The genes are TRBV30 and TRBJ2-6; D is undetermined. Per the germline V gene, CDR1 is GTSNPN and CDR2 is SVGIG (reference sequence). V was pared by 5 bases and J by 0 bases, with 11 bases between. CDR3 length equals 15 residues.

This chain uses TRBV15 with TRBJ1-1, with D perhaps matching TRBD1 (5 bases). This CDR3 spans 14 amino acids. V was trimmed by 1 base and J by 0 bases, leaving 6 bases between them. Germline V gives CDR1 LNHNV, CDR2 YYDKDF (reference sequence). The CDR3 nucleotides read TGTGCCACCAGCAGAGGGGACTTGAACACTGAAGCTTTCTTT. Amino acids: CATSRGDLNTEAFF. Based on the CDR3 plus reference TRBV15 and TRBJ1-1, the full variable domain is DAMVIQNPRYQVTQFGKPVTLSCSQTLNHNVMYWYQQKSSQAPKLLFHYYDKDFNNEADTPDNFQSRRPNTSFCFLDIRSPGLGDTAMYLCATSRGDLNTEAFFGQGTRLTVV.

The chain combines TRBV6-2 or TRBV6-3 with TRBJ2-5; 8 bases match TRBD2. The CDR3 is 16 amino acids. Germline CDR1 reads MNHEY; CDR2 reads SVGEGT. Unmatched junction bases numbered 8, after V lost 5 bases and J lost 0 bases. DNA of the CDR3: TGTGCCAGCAGTCCCCCGGGACTAGTAGACCAAGAGACCCAGTACTTC. Amino acids: CASSPPGLVDQETQYF.

The rearrangement links TRBV7-9 to TRBJ1-2, with 7 bases matching TRBD1. Germline V gene lookup returns CDR1 SEHNR and CDR2 FQNEAQ (reference sequence). V trimming: 4 bases; J trimming: 4 bases; junction bases outside the gene matches: 12. The CDR3 runs 16 residues. In nucleotides, the CDR3 is TGTGCCAGCAGCTCCCGAGGCGGGACAGCCCCCTATGGCTACACCTTC. It is translated as CASSSRGGTAPYGYTF. The full variable domain, its missing parts supplied by reference TRBV7-9 and TRBJ1-2, is DTGVSQNPRHKITKRGQNVTFRCDPISEHNRLYWYRQTLGQGPEFLTYFQNEAQLEKSRLLSDRFSAERPKGSFSTLEIQRTEQGDSAMYLCASSSRGGTAPYGYTFGSGTRLTVV.

In the case of this clone: Other DNA sequences in the same sample also yield this CDR3. The rearrangement links TRBV11-2 to TRBJ1-2; D is unclear. Germline values: CDR1 SGHAT, CDR2 FQNNGV. The V gene lost 0 bases and the J gene lost 2 bases, with 7 bases spanning the gap. The CDR3 has 14 residues. This chain's CDR3 is CASSLDPGNYGYTF. The CDR3 bases are TGTGCCAGCAGCTTAGATCCGGGAAACTATGGCTACACCTTC. Combining the CDR3 with reference TRBV11-2 and TRBJ1-2 gives the whole variable domain EAGVAQSPRYKIIEKRQSVAFWCNPISGHATLYWYQQILGQGPKLLIQFQNNGVVDDSQLPKDRFSAERLKGVDSTLKIQPAKLEDSAVYLCASSLDPGNYGYTFGSGTRLTVV.

The chain recombines TRBV5-1 with TRBJ2-7; 8 bases match TRBD2. In germline, CDR1 is SGHRS, CDR2 YFSETQ. Germline trimming cut 6 bases from V and 5 bases from J; bases unmatched to any gene: 13. CDR3 length: 15 amino acids. This CDR3 is CASTTAGEWIDEQYF. CDR3 DNA: TGCGCCAGCACCACAGCGGGAGAATGGATCGACGAGCAGTACTTC.

This chain links TRBV28 with TRBJ2-5, with D tentatively TRBD2 (6 bases). CDR3 length: 17 residues. Germline-derived CDR1 and CDR2 are MDHEN and SYDVKM. Trimming shortened V by 3 bases and J by 2 bases, and 19 bases separated the two germline ends. The CDR3 bases are TGTGCCAGCAGTTTCTCCGAGGGCGGGACCCTTCAAGAGACCCAGTACTTC. This sequence encodes CASSFSEGGTLQETQYF.

The V and J genes are TRBV9 and TRBJ1-2; 7 bases are a match to TRBD1. Trimming cost V 1 base and J 1 base; bases outside gene matches: 1. The CDR3 is made up of 14 amino acids. Germline V gene lookup returns CDR1 SGDLS and CDR2 YYNGEE. CDR3: CASSVTGDNYGYTF. CDR3 DNA: TGTGCCAGCAGCGTAACAGGGGATAACTATGGCTACACCTTC.

This chain joins TRBV25-1 and TRBJ1-1; 9 bases agree with TRBD1. From germline, CDR1 is MGHDK and CDR2 SYGVNS. The V and J ends lost 1 base and 0 bases, in that order; junction bases with no gene match: 9. CDR3 length: 18 amino acids. Here the CDR3 DNA reads TGTGCCAGCAGTGAATCTAGGCTCGGGACAGGGATGAACACTGAAGCTTTCTTT. It encodes CASSESRLGTGMNTEAFF.

This clone was seen just once. The V and J genes are TRBV3-1 (or the pseudogene TRBV3-2) and TRBJ2-1, with 12 bases identical to TRBD2. The CDR3 extends over 15 amino acids. CDR1 is LGHDT, CDR2 YNNKEL, per germline (reference sequence). V lost 4 bases and J lost 9; bases outside the gene matches: 7. CDR3 sequence: CASSLPSGRATEQFF. CDR3 nucleotides: TGTGCCAGCAGCCTCCCTAGCGGGAGGGCCACTGAGCAGTTCTTC.

The chain carries TRBV24-1 and TRBJ1-5, with no clear D. CDR1 is KGHDR, CDR2 SFDVKD, per germline. The germline V and J ends were trimmed by 4 bases and 3 bases, with 15 bases remaining between them. The CDR3 has 16 residues. The CDR3 coding sequence is TGTGCCACCAGTGACGGCCGGGGAGCGGTCAATCAGCCCCAGCATTTT. As protein: CATSDGRGAVNQPQHF.

The chain uses TRBV25-1 and TRBJ2-3, with 7 bases matching TRBD2. J was trimmed by 9 bases and V by 6 bases; bases with no gene match: 6. The germline V gene encodes CDR1 MGHDK and CDR2 SYGVNS. This CDR3 spans 12 amino acids. Written as DNA, the CDR3 is TGTGCCAGCAGCGGGGGGACCGAGACGCAGTATTTT. As protein: CASSGGTETQYF.

The chain is built from TRBV6-5 and TRBJ2-2, with D perhaps matching TRBD1 (5 bases). V lost 6 bases to trimming and J lost 6 bases, with 11 bases between them. Germline-derived CDR1 and CDR2 are MNHEY and SVGAGI. This CDR3 spans 13 amino acids. The CDR3 region is CASRLTDAGELFF. The CDR3 DNA follows: TGTGCCAGCAGGTTGACAGACGCCGGGGAGCTGTTTTTT.

The chain couples TRBV21-1 to TRBJ2-7; the table's D gene call, TRBD1, was not cross checked with the DNA. TRBV21-1 counts as a pseudogene. The CDR3 is 17 residues long. CDR3 coding DNA: TGTGCCAGCAGCAAAAAAAAGACAGGGCATATAACCTACGAGCAGTACTTC. Translated: CASSKKKTGHITYEQYF.